This passage covers 5 T cell receptor beta chains from one sample sequenced in a study of T cell responses to AZD1222 COVID-19 vaccine. The data were produced by immunoSEQ multiplex PCR, yet TCRdb's version contains in-frame clones alone and is incomplete. The sample yields some 100,000 clones, about 89% seen once. This sample comprised peripheral blood, obtained 28 days after the second AZD1222 dose. These receptor sequences come from an adult who received the AZD1222 COVID-19 vaccine.

This chain connects TRBV5-8 to TRBJ1-4; D is possibly TRBD1 (6 bases). V was pared by 4 bases and J by 6 bases, with 13 bases between. This CDR3 has 14 amino acids. Germline lookup yields CDR1 SGHTS and CDR2 YDEGEE. This chain's CDR3 is CASSPGHVYEKLFF. DNA of the CDR3: TGTGCCAGCAGCCCGGGACATGTTTATGAAAAACTGTTTTTT.

J is TRBJ2-1 and V is TRBV30; D may be TRBD1 (6 bases). With 8 bases removed from V and 5 bases from J, the gap between germline ends came to 13 bases. The CDR3 is 12 amino acids. CDR1 GTSNPN and CDR2 SVGIG come from the germline V gene (reference sequence). CDR3 region: CAANRVNNEQFF. The CDR3, as DNA: TGTGCCGCCAACAGGGTTAACAATGAGCAGTTCTTC.

This clone has only one observation. The gene calls are TRBV5-1 and TRBJ1-6; weak D call: TRBD1 (5 bases). The CDR3 has 14 residues. V lost 4 bases to trimming and J lost 8 bases, with 13 bases between them. Germline V gives CDR1 SGHRS, CDR2 YFSETQ. CDR3 protein: CASSPSGGDSPLHF. CDR3 DNA sequence: TGCGCCAGCAGCCCGAGCGGGGGGGATTCACCCCTCCACTTT. Using reference TRBV5-1 and TRBJ1-6 for the parts outside the CDR3, the full variable domain is KAGVTQTPRYLIKTRGQQVTLSCSPISGHRSVSWYQQTPGQGLQFLFEYFSETQRNKGNFPGRFSGRQFSNSRSEMNVSTLELGDSALYLCASSPSGGDSPLHFGNGTRLTVT.

The rearrangement uses TRBV6-5 and TRBJ2-2, with D perhaps matching TRBD2 (6 bases). The CDR3 runs to 16 residues. V shed 2 bases and J shed 0 bases, with 10 bases lying between them. Germline loops: CDR1 MNHEY, CDR2 SVGAGI. The CDR3 nucleotides read TGTGCCAGCAGTTACGAGGGCGGGGCGAACACCGGGGAGCTGTTTTTT. It is translated as CASSYEGGANTGELFF.

This rearrangement joins TRBV18 to TRBJ1-1; 7 positions match TRBD1. With V trimmed by 2 bases and J by 1 base, 10 bases remained unmatched. Germline CDR1 is KGHSH and CDR2 is LQKENI. CDR3 length equals 17 residues. CDR3 loop: CASSPILTGAGNTEAFF. The CDR3 DNA follows: TGTGCCAGCTCACCAATTCTTACAGGGGCCGGGAACACTGAAGCTTTCTTT.